These 25 T cell receptor beta chains were sequenced from one sample in a study of blood T cell repertoires in COVID-19. Data came from immunoSEQ multiplex PCR; TCRdb stores just in-frame clones and leaves some out. In the table there are approximately 170,000 clones, about 90% of which are singletons. The specimen sequenced was PBMCs or T cells enriched from blood (not recorded which). The receptor source for this set is a woman between 18 and 29 years old who had recovered from COVID-19.

Only one count was recorded for this clone. The rearrangement joins TRBV7-2 to TRBJ2-3; 7 nucleotides match TRBD2. The germline gives CDR1 SGHTA, CDR2 FQGNSA. CDR3 length equals 15 residues. The trim removed 5 bases at V and 2 bases at J, leaving 7 bases unmatched. The CDR3 protein is CASSVTSAYTDTQYF. CDR3 nucleotide sequence: TGTGCCAGCAGCGTTACTAGCGCGTACACAGATACGCAGTATTTT.

V is TRBV27 and J is TRBJ2-3, with 11 bases matching TRBD1. Trimming cost V 2 bases and J 7 bases; bases outside gene matches: 17. Germline V gene lookup returns CDR1 MNHEY and CDR2 SMNVEV (reference sequence). CDR3 size: 19 residues. The CDR3 reads CASSLQPARRTGGANTQYF. CDR3 nucleotides: TGTGCCAGCAGTTTACAGCCCGCCCGGAGGACAGGGGGCGCAAATACGCAGTATTTT.

The rearrangement joins TRBV5-8 to TRBJ1-3; D gene uncertain. This CDR3 has 13 amino acids. The germline CDR1 and CDR2 sequences are SGHTS and YDEGEE. Trimming stripped 1 base from V and 4 bases from J, with 6 bases between. The CDR3 spells CASSLYSGNTIYF. The CDR3 nucleotides read TGTGCCAGCAGCTTGTACAGCGGAAACACCATATATTTT.

CDR3 sequence: CASSFMGGQRSQPQHF. DNA for the CDR3: TGTGCCAGCAGTTTTATGGGGGGGCAAAGGAGTCAGCCCCAGCATTTT. This chain uses TRBV28 with TRBJ1-5, with D maybe TRBD1 (6 bases). The CDR3 is 16 residues long. Germline CDR1 reads MDHEN; CDR2 reads SYDVKM. V was pared by 3 bases and J by 6 bases, with 18 bases between.

The table lists this clone with a count of one. The V call is TRBV28, the J call TRBJ2-4; a possible D gene is TRBD2 (5 bases). The germline gives CDR1 MDHEN, CDR2 SYDVKM. V lost 2 bases, J lost 0 bases, and 8 bases lay in between. The CDR3 is made up of 15 amino acids. CDR3 sequence (DNA): TGTGCCAGCAGTTTAGGAGGCTTAGCCAAAAACATTCAGTACTTC. It is translated as CASSLGGLAKNIQYF.

This chain joins TRBV19 and TRBJ1-3, with 7 bases lining up with TRBD1. V lost 7 bases to trimming and J lost 0 bases; unmatched junction nucleotides: 18. This CDR3 spans 19 amino acids. Germline V gene sequence: CDR1 LNHDA, CDR2 SQIVND (reference sequence). This CDR3 is CASNHPGTAFKSSGNTIYF. CDR3 DNA sequence: TGTGCCAGTAATCACCCGGGGACAGCCTTTAAGAGCTCTGGAAACACCATATATTTT.

The chain is built from TRBV5-6 and TRBJ1-1, with 8 bases aligning to TRBD1. The V gene's germline CDR1 is SGHDT and CDR2 YYEEEE. The V gene end was trimmed by 3 bases and the J gene end by 5 bases; junction bases not matched to a gene: 6. CDR3 length equals 14 residues. CDR3 DNA sequence: TGTGCCAGCAGCTACGGACAGGGCAGTACTGAAGCTTTCTTT. This gives the protein CASSYGQGSTEAFF.

The rearrangement links TRBV10-3 to TRBJ2-1, with a weak D call TRBD1 (6 bases). Germline values: CDR1 ENHRY, CDR2 SYGVKD. This CDR3 has 16 residues. Trimming took 9 bases from V and 5 from J, leaving 23 bases between them. This CDR3 reads CAISNAGTPVDNEQFF. The CDR3 DNA follows: TGTGCCATTTCCAATGCCGGGACACCTGTGGACAATGAGCAGTTCTTC.

The rearrangement links TRBV4-2 to TRBJ2-7, with D unresolved. The CDR3 length is 14 residues. Germline V CDR1 and CDR2: LGHNA, YNFKEQ. V dropped 0 bases and J dropped 2 bases, with 8 bases sitting between them. The CDR3 protein is CASSQDSYTYEQYF. CDR3 nucleotide sequence: TGTGCCAGCAGCCAAGATTCTTATACCTACGAGCAGTACTTC.

V and J are TRBV30 and TRBJ1-6; 7 bases are shared with TRBD1. The germline V gene encodes CDR1 GTSNPN and CDR2 SVGIG (reference sequence). V dropped 5 bases and J dropped 5; count of bases not matched to a gene: 0. The CDR3 covers 12 residues. CDR3 residues: CAWDRDNSPLHF. The DNA of the CDR3 is TGTGCCTGGGACAGGGATAATTCACCCCTCCACTTT.

The chain uses TRBV6-4 and TRBJ2-5, with no clear D. Germline-derived CDR1 and CDR2 are MRHNA and SNTAGT. V was shortened by 4 bases and J by 5 bases, with 11 bases between the two germline ends. The CDR3 has 13 amino acids. This chain's CDR3 is CASSVMAGETQYF. CDR3 bases: TGTGCCAGCAGTGTCATGGCCGGGGAGACCCAGTACTTC.

The V call is TRBV19, the J call TRBJ1-3; D unclear. CDR3 size: 12 residues. V lost 5 bases and J lost 4, with 6 bases in between. Per germline, CDR1 LNHDA and CDR2 SQIVND (reference sequence). CDR3 nucleotides: TGTGCCAGTAGTTCTCCGGGAAACACCATATATTTT. This gives the protein CASSSPGNTIYF. The full variable domain, with the rest looked up from reference TRBV19 and TRBJ1-3, is DGGITQSPKYLFRKEGQNVTLSCEQNLNHDAMYWYRQDPGQGLRLIYYSQIVNDFQKGDIAEGYSVSREKKESFPLTVTSAQKNPTAFYLCASSSPGNTIYFGEGSWLTVV.

The sample holds a few counts of this clone. V gene TRBV5-1 combines with J gene TRBJ2-5, with D possibly matching TRBD2 (5 bases). V was clipped by 7 bases and J by 2 bases, with 12 bases between them. This CDR3 comprises 13 residues. CDR1 is SGHRS and CDR2 is YFSETQ in the germline V gene. The DNA for the CDR3 is TGCGCCAGCCGTCCGACTACACAAGAGACCCAGTACTTC. This codes for CASRPTTQETQYF.

The V gene is TRBV10-3, the J gene TRBJ2-2; D is perhaps TRBD1 (6 bases). The CDR3 runs 15 residues. Per the germline V gene, CDR1 is ENHRY and CDR2 is SYGVKD. V gave up 3 bases and J gave up 2 bases, with 10 bases separating them. CDR3 protein: CAISDWDTNTGELFF. DNA of the CDR3: TGTGCCATCAGTGACTGGGACACAAACACCGGGGAGCTGTTTTTT.

V usage is TRBV7-2 and J usage is TRBJ1-5, with 9 bases aligning to TRBD1. CDR1 is SGHTA, CDR2 FQGNSA, per germline. The CDR3 has 16 residues. The junction had 10 bases not matched to a gene; V was cut back by 1 base and J by 9 bases. This CDR3 is CASSLDMGQGFLPQHF. CDR3 nucleotides: TGTGCCAGCAGCTTAGATATGGGACAGGGATTTTTGCCCCAGCATTTT.

The V call is TRBV27, the J call TRBJ1-5, with D unresolved. This CDR3 has 14 amino acids. The ends were cut back, 0 bases at V and 9 bases at J, with 12 bases in the middle. The germline V gene has CDR1 MNHEY and CDR2 SMNVEV (reference sequence). The CDR3 nucleotides read TGTGCCAGCAGTTTATCCCCAACCATCAGGCCCCAGCATTTT. Translating it yields CASSLSPTIRPQHF.

This rearrangement joins TRBV5-1 to TRBJ1-1; no reliable D call. The CDR3 runs to 13 residues. The ends were cut back, 0 bases at V and 0 bases at J, with 3 bases in the middle. Germline CDR1 reads SGHRS; CDR2 reads YFSETQ. CDR3 sequence reads: CASSLGVNTEAFF. CDR3 coding DNA: TGCGCCAGCAGCTTGGGAGTGAACACTGAAGCTTTCTTT.

This clone was observed a few times. CDR3 nucleotides: TGTGCCAGCAGGGGGGCCGATACAGACTACAATGAGCAGTTCTTC. Translating it yields CASRGADTDYNEQFF. The chain combines TRBV2 with TRBJ2-1, with D tentatively TRBD1 (6 bases). Germline assignment: CDR1 SNHLY and CDR2 FYNNEI. The CDR3 is 15 amino acids. The V end lost 6 bases, the J end lost 3 bases, and 15 bases lay between the germline ends.

The CDR3 DNA sequence: TGTGCCAGCAGTCCGGCCTCCGGGACAGGACCCCTGAACACTGAAGCTTTCTTT. Translation: CASSPASGTGPLNTEAFF. The rearrangement joins TRBV28 to TRBJ1-1; 8 nucleotides line up with TRBD1. The junction had 14 bases not matched to a gene; V was cut back by 5 bases and J by 0 bases. The CDR3 length is 18 residues. Per germline, CDR1 MDHEN and CDR2 SYDVKM.

The gene calls are TRBV2 and TRBJ1-1; 8 bases match TRBD1. The germline gives CDR1 SNHLY, CDR2 FYNNEI. V was pared by 4 bases and J by 7 bases, with 8 bases of the junction left unmatched. CDR3 length equals 14 residues. Here the CDR3 reads CASSVQGAGGEAFF. The CDR3 coding sequence is TGTGCCAGCAGTGTTCAGGGGGCTGGTGGTGAAGCTTTCTTT.

The chain uses TRBV18 and TRBJ1-5; 9 bases map to TRBD1. The CDR3 loop spans 16 amino acids. CDR1 is KGHSH, CDR2 LQKENI, per germline. The trim removed 3 bases at V and 0 bases at J, leaving 3 bases unmatched. CDR3 in DNA: TGTGCCAGCTCACCGGACAGGGGTCTTAGCAATCAGCCCCAGCATTTT. Residues: CASSPDRGLSNQPQHF. Full variable domain (remainder filled in from reference TRBV18 and TRBJ1-5): NAGVMQNPRHLVRRRGQEARLRCSPMKGHSHVYWYRQLPEEGLKFMVYLQKENIIDESGMPKERFSAEFPKEGPSILRIQQVVRGDSAAYFCASSPDRGLSNQPQHFGDGTRLSIL.

The rearrangement joins TRBV5-6 to TRBJ1-1; D unclear. CDR1 is SGHDT, CDR2 YYEEEE, per germline. Trimming cost V 1 base and J 1 base, with 8 bases left between them. The CDR3 is made up of 14 amino acids. CDR3 amino acids: CASSLPQENTEAFF. The CDR3 DNA is TGTGCCAGCAGCTTGCCCCAGGAGAACACTGAAGCTTTCTTT.

The chain is built from TRBV6-5 and TRBJ1-2; 9 positions match TRBD1. V was pared by 6 bases and J by 6 bases, with 5 bases of the junction left unmatched. CDR1 is MNHEY, CDR2 SVGAGI, per germline. This CDR3 contains 13 residues. For the CDR3, the DNA is TGTGCCAGCAGAACAGGGGGCGGAGATGGCTACACCTTC. This codes for CASRTGGGDGYTF.

This clone was observed once. The chain recombines TRBV2 with TRBJ2-7, with TRBD2 as a possible D gene (5 bases). This CDR3 has 13 amino acids. Trimming cost V 4 bases and J 3 bases, with 10 bases left between them. Per the germline V gene, CDR1 is SNHLY and CDR2 is FYNNEI. The CDR3 sequence is CASSAYGIYEQYF. The DNA of the CDR3 is TGTGCCAGCAGTGCTTACGGGATCTACGAGCAGTACTTC.

The CDR3 coding sequence is TGTGCCACCAGCAGAGATGGGAGGGGGAGAGGGCTAGCGTACACCGGGGAGCTGTTTTTT. Encoded protein: CATSRDGRGRGLAYTGELFF. The J gene is TRBJ2-2, the V gene TRBV15, with TRBD2 as a possible D gene (7 bases). With 0 bases removed from V and 3 bases from J, the gap between germline ends came to 23 bases. Germline V gene data show CDR1 as LNHNV and CDR2 as YYDKDF (reference sequence). This CDR3 spans 20 amino acids.